Given below is one T cell receptor beta chain in context. The target antigen is unknown. This sample is drawn from a study of cytomegalovirus exposure and HLA in healthy donors. General observations from the study: The sole available immune exposure information was CMV serostatus.

Vbeta (60) and Jbeta (13) primers were used in the PCR. The method was immunoSEQ multiplex PCR; TCRdb's version includes in-frame clones alone and lacks a portion of them. The sample has about 150,000 clones; roughly 83% are singletons. The sample was PBMCs. This sequence originates from a human donor in good health.

The chain's CDR3 is CASSLDTVTRAFF. The CDR3 coding sequence is TGTGCCAGCAGCTTAGATACAGTCACACGAGCTTTCTTT. J is TRBJ1-1 and V is TRBV11-2; no clear D gene. Trimming left V 0 bases short and J 10 bases short, with 12 bases between. Germline V gives CDR1 SGHAT, CDR2 FQNNGV. There are 13 residues in the CDR3.